A selection of T cell receptor beta chains follows, all from one sample in a study of PD-1 blockade in classical Hodgkin lymphoma. The method was immunoSEQ multiplex PCR; TCRdb's version includes in-frame clones alone and lacks a portion of them. In the table there are fewer than 65,000 clones, approximately 92% of which are singletons. The source was peripheral blood mononuclear cells (PBMCs), collected at baseline. These receptors were taken from a human donor with classical Hodgkin lymphoma. The CDR3 runs from the conserved cysteine through the conserved F or W. A D gene is named only where the DNA matches it firmly. Size values are once, few and many counts, or a class for expanded clones, and some rows have none.

V	D	J	size	CDR3	DNA
TRBV14	TRBD1	TRBJ2-7	.	CASSHGQGAYEQYF	TGTGCCAGCAGCCATGGACAGGGGGCCTACGAGCAGTACTTC
TRBV7-8	TRBD1	TRBJ1-2	once	CASSLNRTGVRDGYTF	TGTGCCAGCAGCCTAAACAGAACAGGGGTCAGAGATGGCTACACCTTC
TRBV27	TRBD1	TRBJ2-7	.	CASSFGTGPYEQYF	TGTGCCAGCAGTTTTGGGACAGGCCCCTACGAGCAGTACTTC
TRBV5-1	.	TRBJ1-2	once	CASSWKDNYGYTF	TGCGCCAGCAGCTGGAAAGACAACTATGGCTACACCTTC
TRBV4-1	.	TRBJ2-7	.	CASSQEGRASEQYF	TGCGCCAGCAGCCAAGAGGGCAGGGCCAGCGAGCAGTACTTC
TRBV7-6	.	TRBJ2-5	.	CASSSLQGWLETQYF	TGTGCCAGCAGCTCCCTTCAGGGATGGTTGGAGACCCAGTACTTC
TRBV27	.	TRBJ1-6	once	CASSFSAGSPLHF	TGTGCCAGCAGTTTTAGTGCCGGTTCACCCCTCCACTTT
TRBV30	TRBD1	TRBJ2-7	.	CAWGQGGEQYF	TGTGCCTGGGGACAGGGGGGCGAGCAGTACTTC
TRBV5-4	.	TRBJ1-2	.	CASSLDNYGYTF	TGTGCCAGCAGCTTGGATAACTATGGCTACACCTTC
TRBV1	.	TRBJ1-1	.	CTSSQDYPGVKNTEAFF	TGCACCAGCAGCCAAGACTACCCAGGAGTAAAGAACACTGAAGCTTTCTTT
TRBV5-5	TRBD1	TRBJ1-1	.	CASSLGTGGKEYTEAFF	TGTGCCAGCAGCTTAGGGACAGGGGGCAAGGAGTACACTGAAGCTTTCTTT
TRBV7-9	.	TRBJ1-5	.	CASSLGPFSNQPQHF	TGTGCCAGCAGCCTCGGGCCTTTTAGCAATCAGCCCCAGCATTTT
TRBV6-5	.	TRBJ1-1	.	CASRAFGTMNTEAFF	TGTGCCAGCAGAGCATTCGGGACAATGAACACTGAAGCTTTCTTT
TRBV10-2	.	TRBJ2-7	.	CASSSGGGEQYF	TGCGCCAGCAGTTCAGGGGGGGGCGAGCAGTACTTC
TRBV6-1	TRBD1	TRBJ2-2	.	CASEGGQGTTGELFF	TGTGCCAGCGAGGGGGGACAGGGCACCACCGGGGAGCTGTTTTTT
TRBV5-4	TRBD2	TRBJ2-5	.	CASSWSWGGEETQYF	TGTGCCAGCAGCTGGAGCTGGGGGGGGGAAGAGACCCAGTACTTC
TRBV19	TRBD1	TRBJ1-5	.	CASSSGGQPQHF	TGTGCCAGTAGTTCAGGGGGGCAGCCCCAGCATTTT